Below are 3 T cell receptor beta chains sequenced from a single sample in a study of T cells in Graves' hyperthyroidism and ophthalmopathy. TCR beta CDR3 region amplification was performed from RNA transcripts. TCR CDR3 regions were first amplified by RT-PCR with HTBI primers. TCRdb recomputed calls from the multiplex PCR reads with MiXCR, one row per CDR3 protein. The sample yields around 530,000 distinct CDR3 sequences, about a sixth seen once. Sequencing input: blood. The receptor set was obtained from a woman younger than 35 with Graves' ophthalmopathy.

This clonotype showed up many times. J is TRBJ2-7 and V is TRBV10-3; the match to TRBD1 covers 7 bases. CDR1 and CDR2 (germline): ENHRY, SYGVKD. V dropped 4 bases and J dropped 2; count of bases not matched to a gene: 2. The CDR3 sequence is 13 residues long. The CDR3: CAISVGTAYEQYF. CDR3 in DNA: TGTGCCATCAGTGTAGGGACAGCCTACGAGCAGTACTTC.

There are many counts of this clonotype. The gene calls are TRBV28 and TRBJ1-3; D not resolved. The CDR3 is 13 amino acids. Per the germline V gene, CDR1 is MDHEN and CDR2 is SYDVKM. V lost 6 bases and J 2 bases, leaving 8 bases between the germline ends. CDR3 protein: CASRRRAGNTIYF. The CDR3 DNA is TGTGCCAGCAGACGGAGAGCTGGAAACACCATATATTTT.

This clonotype came up many times. A read error may be the cause here, since a much bigger clone is one base away. J is TRBJ2-2 and V is TRBV3-1; no clear D. The CDR3 length is 12 residues. Germline lookup yields CDR1 LGHDT and CDR2 YNNKEL (reference sequence). Trimming shortened V by 2 bases and J by 6 bases, and 4 bases separated the two germline ends. CDR3 amino acids: CASSQNPGELFF. In nucleotides, the CDR3 is TGTGCCAGCAGCCAAAATCCCGGGGAGCTGTTTTTT.